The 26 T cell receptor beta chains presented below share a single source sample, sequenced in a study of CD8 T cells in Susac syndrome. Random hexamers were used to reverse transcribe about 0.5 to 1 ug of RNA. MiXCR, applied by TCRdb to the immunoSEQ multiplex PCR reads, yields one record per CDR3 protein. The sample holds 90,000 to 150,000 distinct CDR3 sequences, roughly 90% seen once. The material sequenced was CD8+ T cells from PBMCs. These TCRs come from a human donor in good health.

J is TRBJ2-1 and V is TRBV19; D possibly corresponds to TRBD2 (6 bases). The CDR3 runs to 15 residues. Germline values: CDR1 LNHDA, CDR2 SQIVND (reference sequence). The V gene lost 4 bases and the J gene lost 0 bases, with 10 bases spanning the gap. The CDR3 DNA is TGTGCCAGTAGTAGACGGGAGAGCTCCTACAATGAGCAGTTCTTC. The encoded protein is CASSRRESSYNEQFF.

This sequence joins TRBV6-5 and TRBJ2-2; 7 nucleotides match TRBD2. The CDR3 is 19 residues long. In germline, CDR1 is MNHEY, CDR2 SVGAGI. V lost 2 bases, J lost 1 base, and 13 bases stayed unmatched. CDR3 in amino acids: CASSYRGQGSGGNTGELFF. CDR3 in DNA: TGTGCCAGCAGTTACCGAGGCCAAGGGTCGGGAGGGAACACCGGGGAGCTGTTTTTT.

The CDR3 protein is CASSLEGAGSYNEQFF. CDR3 DNA: TGCGCCAGCAGCTTGGAAGGGGCGGGTTCCTACAATGAGCAGTTCTTC. The gene calls are TRBV5-1 and TRBJ2-1; D is tentatively TRBD1 or TRBD2 (5 bases each). This CDR3 contains 16 residues. Germline V lookup: CDR1 SGHRS, CDR2 YFSETQ. V was shortened by 0 bases and J by 1 base, with 11 bases between the two germline ends.

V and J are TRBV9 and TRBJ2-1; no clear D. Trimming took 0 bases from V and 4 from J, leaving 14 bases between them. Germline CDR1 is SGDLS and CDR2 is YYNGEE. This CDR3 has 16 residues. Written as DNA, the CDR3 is TGTGCCAGCAGCGTAGACCGCGCCGGGTGGTACAATGAGCAGTTCTTC. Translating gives CASSVDRAGWYNEQFF.

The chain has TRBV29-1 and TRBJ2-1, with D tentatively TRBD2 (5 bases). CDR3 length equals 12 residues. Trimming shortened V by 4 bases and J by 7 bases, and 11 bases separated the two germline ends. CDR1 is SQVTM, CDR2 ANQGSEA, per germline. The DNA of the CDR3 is TGCAGCGTTGGGGAGAGAGGTAATGAGCAGTTCTTC. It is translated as CSVGERGNEQFF.

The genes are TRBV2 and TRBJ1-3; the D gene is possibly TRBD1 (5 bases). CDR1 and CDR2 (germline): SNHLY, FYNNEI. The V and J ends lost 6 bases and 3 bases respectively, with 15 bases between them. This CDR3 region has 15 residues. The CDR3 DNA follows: TGTGCCAGCAGCCCGACAGAGCGCTTTGGAAACACCATATATTTT. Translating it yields CASSPTERFGNTIYF.

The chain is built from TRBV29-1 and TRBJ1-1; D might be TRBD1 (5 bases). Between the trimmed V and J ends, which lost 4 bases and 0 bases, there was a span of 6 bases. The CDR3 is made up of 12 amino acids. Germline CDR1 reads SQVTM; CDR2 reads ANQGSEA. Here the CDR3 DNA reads TGCAGCGTTGTAGGGGTGAACACTGAAGCTTTCTTT. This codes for CSVVGVNTEAFF.

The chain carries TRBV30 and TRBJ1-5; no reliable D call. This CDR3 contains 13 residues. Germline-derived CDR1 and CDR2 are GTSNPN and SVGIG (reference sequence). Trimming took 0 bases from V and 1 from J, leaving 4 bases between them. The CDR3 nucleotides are TGTGCCTGGAGTGTACTGAGCAATCAGCCCCAGCATTTT. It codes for CAWSVLSNQPQHF.

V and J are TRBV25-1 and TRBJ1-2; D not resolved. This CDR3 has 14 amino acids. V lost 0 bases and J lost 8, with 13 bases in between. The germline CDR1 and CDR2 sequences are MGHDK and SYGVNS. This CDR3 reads CASSEYQGRGGYTF. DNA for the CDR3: TGTGCCAGCAGTGAATATCAAGGGCGCGGCGGCTACACCTTC.

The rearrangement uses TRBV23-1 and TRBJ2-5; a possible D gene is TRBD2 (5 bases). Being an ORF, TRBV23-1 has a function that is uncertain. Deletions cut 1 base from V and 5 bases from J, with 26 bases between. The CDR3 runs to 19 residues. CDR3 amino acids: CASSQFGGLPGLPKETQYF. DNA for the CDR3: TGCGCCAGCAGTCAATTTGGAGGCCTACCGGGCCTACCTAAGGAGACCCAGTACTTC.

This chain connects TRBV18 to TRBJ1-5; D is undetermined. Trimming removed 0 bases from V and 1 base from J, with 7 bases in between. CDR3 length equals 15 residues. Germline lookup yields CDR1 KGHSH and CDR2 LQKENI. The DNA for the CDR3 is TGTGCCAGCTCACCACCGGGTGGGAGCAATCAGCCCCAGCATTTT. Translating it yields CASSPPGGSNQPQHF.

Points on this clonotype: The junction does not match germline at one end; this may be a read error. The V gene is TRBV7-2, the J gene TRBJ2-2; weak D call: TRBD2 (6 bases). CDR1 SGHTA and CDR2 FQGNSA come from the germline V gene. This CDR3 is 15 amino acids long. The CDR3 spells CASSFRGGPTRELFF. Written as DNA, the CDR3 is TGTGCCAGCAGCTTTAGAGGAGGGCCCACCCGGGAGCTGTTTTTT.

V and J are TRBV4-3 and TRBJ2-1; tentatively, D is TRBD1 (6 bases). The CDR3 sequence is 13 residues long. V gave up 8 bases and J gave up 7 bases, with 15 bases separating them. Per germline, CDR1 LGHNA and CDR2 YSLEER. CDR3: CASSSGDRNEQFF. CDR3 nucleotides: TGCGCCAGCTCCTCAGGGGATCGGAATGAGCAGTTCTTC.

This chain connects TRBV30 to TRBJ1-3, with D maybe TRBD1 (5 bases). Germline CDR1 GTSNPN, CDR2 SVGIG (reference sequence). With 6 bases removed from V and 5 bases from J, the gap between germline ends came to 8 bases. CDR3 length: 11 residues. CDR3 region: CACPDRNTIYF. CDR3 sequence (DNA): TGTGCCTGCCCGGACAGAAACACCATATATTTT.

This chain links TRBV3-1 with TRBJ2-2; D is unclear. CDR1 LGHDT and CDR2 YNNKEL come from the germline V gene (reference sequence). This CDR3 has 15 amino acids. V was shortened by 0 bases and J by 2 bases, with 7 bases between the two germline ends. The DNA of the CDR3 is TGTGCCAGCAGCCAAGACGGTCTTAACACCGGGGAGCTGTTTTTT. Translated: CASSQDGLNTGELFF. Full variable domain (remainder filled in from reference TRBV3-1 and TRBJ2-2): DTAVSQTPKYLVTQMGNDKSIKCEQNLGHDTMYWYKQDSKKFLKIMFSYNNKELIINETVPNRFSPKSPDKAHLNLHINSLELGDSAVYFCASSQDGLNTGELFFGEGSRLTVL.

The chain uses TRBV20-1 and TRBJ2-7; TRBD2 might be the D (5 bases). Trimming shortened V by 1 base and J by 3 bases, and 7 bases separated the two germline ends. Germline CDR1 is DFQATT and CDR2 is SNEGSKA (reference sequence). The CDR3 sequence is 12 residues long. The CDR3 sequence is CSARVAGYEQYF. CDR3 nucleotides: TGCAGTGCTAGAGTGGCGGGCTACGAGCAGTACTTC.

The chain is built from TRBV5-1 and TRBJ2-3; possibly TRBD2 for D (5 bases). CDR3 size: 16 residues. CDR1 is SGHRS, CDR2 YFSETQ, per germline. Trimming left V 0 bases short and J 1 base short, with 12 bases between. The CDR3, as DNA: TGCGCCAGCAGCTTGGATTTTCCGCGGGGCACAGATACGCAGTATTTT. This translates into CASSLDFPRGTDTQYF.

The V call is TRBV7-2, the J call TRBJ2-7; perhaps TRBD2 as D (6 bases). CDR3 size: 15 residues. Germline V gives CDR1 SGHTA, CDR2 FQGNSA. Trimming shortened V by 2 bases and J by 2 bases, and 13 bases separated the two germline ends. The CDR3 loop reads CASSLSPGGAYEQYF. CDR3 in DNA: TGTGCCAGCAGCTTATCCCCCGGGGGAGCCTACGAGCAGTACTTC.

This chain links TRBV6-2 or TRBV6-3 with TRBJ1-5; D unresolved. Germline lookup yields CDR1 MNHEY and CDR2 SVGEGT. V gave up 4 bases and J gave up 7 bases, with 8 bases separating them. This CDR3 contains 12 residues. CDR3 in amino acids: CASSSPGQPQHF. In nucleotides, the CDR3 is TGTGCCAGCAGTTCACCAGGACAGCCCCAGCATTTT.

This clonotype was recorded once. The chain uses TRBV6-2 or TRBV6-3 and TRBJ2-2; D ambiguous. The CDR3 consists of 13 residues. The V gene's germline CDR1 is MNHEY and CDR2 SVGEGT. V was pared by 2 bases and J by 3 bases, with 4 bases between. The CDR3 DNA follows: TGTGCCAGCAGTTACGGTGACACCGGGGAGCTGTTTTTT. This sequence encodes CASSYGDTGELFF.

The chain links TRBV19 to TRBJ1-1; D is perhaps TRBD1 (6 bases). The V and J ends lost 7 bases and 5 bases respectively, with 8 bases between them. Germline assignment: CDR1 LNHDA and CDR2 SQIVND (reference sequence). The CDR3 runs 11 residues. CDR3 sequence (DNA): TGTGCCAGTAAGGGGGGGACTGAAGCTTTCTTT. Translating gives CASKGGTEAFF.

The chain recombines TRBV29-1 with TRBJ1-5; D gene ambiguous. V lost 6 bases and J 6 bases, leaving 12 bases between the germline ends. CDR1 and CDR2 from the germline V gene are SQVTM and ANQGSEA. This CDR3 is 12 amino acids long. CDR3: CSVGGESQPQHF. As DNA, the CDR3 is TGCAGCGTGGGCGGGGAGTCTCAGCCCCAGCATTTT.

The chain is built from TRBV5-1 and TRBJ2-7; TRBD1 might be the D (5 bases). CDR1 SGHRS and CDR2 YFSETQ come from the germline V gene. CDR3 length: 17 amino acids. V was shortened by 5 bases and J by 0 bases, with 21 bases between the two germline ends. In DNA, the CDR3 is TGCGCCAGCAGATACCACCCCCTGGACACGAGCTCCTACGAGCAGTACTTC. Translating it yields CASRYHPLDTSSYEQYF.

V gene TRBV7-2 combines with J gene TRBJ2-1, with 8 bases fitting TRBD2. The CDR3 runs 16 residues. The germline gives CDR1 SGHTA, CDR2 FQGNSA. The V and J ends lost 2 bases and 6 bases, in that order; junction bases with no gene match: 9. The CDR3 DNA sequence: TGTGCCAGCAGCTTAATGGAGGGAACTAGCGGCAATGAGCAGTTCTTC. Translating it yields CASSLMEGTSGNEQFF.

This CDR3 is CASSLVPGGHEQYF. For the CDR3, the DNA is TGCGCCAGCAGCTTGGTTCCGGGGGGCCACGAGCAGTACTTC. This sequence joins TRBV5-1 and TRBJ2-7; D might be TRBD2 (7 bases). Deletions cut 0 bases from V and 5 bases from J, with 12 bases between. Germline CDR1 reads SGHRS; CDR2 reads YFSETQ. This CDR3 has 14 amino acids.

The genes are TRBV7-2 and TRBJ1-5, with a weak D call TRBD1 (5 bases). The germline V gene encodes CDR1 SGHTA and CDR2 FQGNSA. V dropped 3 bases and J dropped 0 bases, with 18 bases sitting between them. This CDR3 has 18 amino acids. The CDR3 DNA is TGTGCCAGCAGCTTGTTGGCAGGGTCTAGTTATAGCAATCAGCCCCAGCATTTT. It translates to CASSLLAGSSYSNQPQHF. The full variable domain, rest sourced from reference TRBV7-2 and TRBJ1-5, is GAGVSQSPSNKVTEKGKDVELRCDPISGHTALYWYRQSLGQGLEFLIYFQGNSAPDKSGLPSDRFSAERTGGSVSTLTIQRTQQEDSAVYLCASSLLAGSSYSNQPQHFGDGTRLSIL.